The 10 T cell receptor beta chains reported below all come from one sample, sequenced in a study of identical twins. MiXCR, applied by TCRdb to the 5' RACE reads, yields one record per CDR3 protein. The sample records about 550,000 distinct CDR3 sequences, 20% to 25% being singletons. This sample also appeared in a second study, on yellow fever vaccine responses in identical twins.

Source material: CD4+ T cells sorted from blood. These TCRs come from a young woman in good health.

V is TRBV7-9 and J is TRBJ2-5, with D uncertain. CDR3 size: 16 residues. CDR1 and CDR2 (germline): SEHNR, FQNEAQ (reference sequence). The V gene lost 3 bases and the J gene lost 3 bases, with 17 bases spanning the gap. The CDR3 DNA follows: TGTGCCAGCAGCTTTTCTGGGATCCCCTCGAAAGAGACCCAGTACTTC. Translation gives CASSFSGIPSKETQYF.

V gene TRBV4-2 combines with J gene TRBJ1-5; D unresolved. The CDR3 sequence is 15 residues long. Trimming took 0 bases from V and 0 from J, leaving 6 bases between them. In germline, CDR1 is LGHNA, CDR2 YNFKEQ. This CDR3 reads CASSQDKASNQPQHF. CDR3 nucleotide sequence: TGTGCCAGCAGCCAAGATAAGGCTAGCAATCAGCCCCAGCATTTT.

This clonotype was seen ten or more times. DNA of the CDR3: TGCGCCAGCACTTCCCTCCGGGGACCTTCTGTCTACAATGAGCAGTTCTTC. Protein: CASTSLRGPSVYNEQFF. V gene TRBV5-1 combines with J gene TRBJ2-1; the D call may be TRBD1 or TRBD2 (5 bases each). The CDR3 has 17 amino acids. The germline gives CDR1 SGHRS, CDR2 YFSETQ. Trimming shortened V by 6 bases and J by 3 bases, and 22 bases separated the two germline ends. Based on the CDR3 plus reference TRBV5-1 and TRBJ2-1, the full variable domain is KAGVTQTPRYLIKTRGQQVTLSCSPISGHRSVSWYQQTPGQGLQFLFEYFSETQRNKGNFPGRFSGRQFSNSRSEMNVSTLELGDSALYLCASTSLRGPSVYNEQFFGPGTRLTVL.

This clonotype has only a few counts. The rearrangement joins TRBV4-2 to TRBJ2-7; no clear D. CDR3 size: 14 residues. Per germline, CDR1 LGHNA and CDR2 YNFKEQ. Deletions cut 2 bases from V and 3 bases from J, with 11 bases between. CDR3 in DNA: TGTGCCAGCAGCCAAAGAACTGGGATCTACGAGCAGTACTTC. Translation gives CASSQRTGIYEQYF.

The DNA of the CDR3 is TGCGCCAGCAGCCAAGAGGGGACTATAGCCAAAAACATTCAGTACTTC. Protein: CASSQEGTIAKNIQYF. The genes are TRBV4-1 and TRBJ2-4, with 7 bases aligning to TRBD2. V trimming: 0 bases; J trimming: 0 bases; junction bases outside the gene matches: 2. The CDR3 consists of 16 residues. Germline lookup yields CDR1 MGHRA and CDR2 YSYEKL.

This clonotype occurred many times. V usage is TRBV12-3 or TRBV12-4 and J usage is TRBJ2-7; possibly TRBD1 for D (6 bases). The CDR3 is 13 residues long. The V gene lost 3 bases and the J gene lost 2 bases, with 8 bases spanning the gap. The CDR3: CASSFGGTYEQYF. The CDR3 DNA is TGTGCCAGCAGTTTTGGGGGCACCTACGAGCAGTACTTC.

The V call is TRBV24-1, the J call TRBJ2-1, with TRBD2 identical over 13 bases. CDR1 KGHDR and CDR2 SFDVKD come from the germline V gene. V lost 4 bases and J lost 8; bases outside the gene matches: 16. The CDR3 extends over 19 amino acids. The chain's CDR3 is CATSDLGTTSGRVKDEQFF. The CDR3 DNA follows: TGTGCCACCAGTGACCTCGGCACTACTAGCGGGAGGGTTAAGGATGAGCAGTTCTTC.

The CDR3 region is CASSPGLAGWDTQYF. In DNA form, the CDR3 reads TGCGCCAGCAGCCCGGGACTAGCGGGATGGGATACGCAGTATTTT. The chain carries TRBV5-1 and TRBJ2-3, with 13 bases that match TRBD2. This CDR3 is 15 amino acids long. From germline, CDR1 is SGHRS and CDR2 YFSETQ. V was clipped by 4 bases and J by 6 bases; unmatched bases: 5.

This chain links TRBV4-2 with TRBJ2-2, with a possible D match to TRBD2 (6 bases). The CDR3 consists of 17 residues. Germline assignment: CDR1 LGHNA and CDR2 YNFKEQ. V lost 0 bases, J lost 0 bases, and 11 bases lay in between. As DNA, the CDR3 is TGTGCCAGCAGCCAAGATTACACTAGCCCGAACACCGGGGAGCTGTTTTTT. This gives the protein CASSQDYTSPNTGELFF.

The chain combines TRBV7-8 with TRBJ1-5; tentative D call: TRBD1 (5 bases). Deletions cut 8 bases from V and 5 bases from J, with 13 bases between. This CDR3 has 13 amino acids. CDR1 and CDR2 from the germline V gene are SGHVS and FQNEAQ. This CDR3 reads CASRTLGDQPQHF. Written as DNA, the CDR3 is TGTGCCAGCCGCACACTGGGGGATCAGCCCCAGCATTTT. Full variable domain (outside the CDR3, taken from reference TRBV7-8 and TRBJ1-5): GAGVSQSPRYKVAKRGQDVALRCDPISGHVSLFWYQQALGQGPEFLTYFQNEAQLDKSGLPSDRFFAERPEGSVSTLKIQRTQQEDSAVYLCASRTLGDQPQHFGDGTRLSIL.